The clone carrying this TCR beta chain was counted a single time. Sequenced by immunoSEQ multiplex PCR; TCRdb stores in-frame clones only, minus some. The sample carries almost 20,000 clones, about 86% recorded once. The sample originates from a study of OX40 agonist ivuxolimab in advanced cancers. Germline CDR1 is SGHTA and CDR2 is FQGNSA. The length of the CDR3 is 15 residues. V lost 7 bases and J lost 3, with 19 bases in between. Sequences were derived from CD4+ or CD8+ T cells sorted from blood, sampled in a trial of the OX40 agonist ivuxolimab. The receptor was isolated from an adult with an advanced solid tumor such as melanoma, head and neck, liver or kidney cancer. This chain links TRBV7-2 with TRBJ2-7; the D gene is possibly TRBD2 (5 bases). The CDR3 here is CASTKRVSSGYEQYF. The DNA for the CDR3 is TGTGCCAGCACTAAGAGAGTCTCGAGCGGCTACGAGCAGTACTTC.